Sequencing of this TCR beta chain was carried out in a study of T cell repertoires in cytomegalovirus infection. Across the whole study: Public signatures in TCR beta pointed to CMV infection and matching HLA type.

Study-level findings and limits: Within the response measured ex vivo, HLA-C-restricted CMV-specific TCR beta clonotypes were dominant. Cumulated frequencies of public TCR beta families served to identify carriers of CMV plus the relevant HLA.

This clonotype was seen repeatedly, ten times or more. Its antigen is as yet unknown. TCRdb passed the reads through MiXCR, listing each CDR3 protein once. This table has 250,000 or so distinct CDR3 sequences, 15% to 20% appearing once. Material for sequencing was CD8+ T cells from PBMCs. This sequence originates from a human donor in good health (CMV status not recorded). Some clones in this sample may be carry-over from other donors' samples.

CDR3 region: CASSLLAGKTDTQYF. The CDR3 bases are TGTGCCAGCAGCTTATTAGCGGGGAAGACAGATACGCAGTATTTT. The V call is TRBV7-3, the J call TRBJ2-3, with 8 positions matching TRBD2. From germline, CDR1 is SGHTA and CDR2 FQGTGA. V shed 2 bases and J 3 bases; nucleotides not matched to a gene: 4. The CDR3 loop spans 15 amino acids.